These 29 T cell receptor beta chains came from one sample sequenced in a study of control samples from healthy donors and cancer patients. Sequenced by immunoSEQ multiplex PCR; TCRdb stores in-frame clones only, minus some. Of 130,000 or so clones listed, just under 90% are singletons. Sample: blood. These receptor sequences come from a young man in good health.

The J gene is TRBJ1-5, the V gene TRBV2; the D is unclear. Germline lookup yields CDR1 SNHLY and CDR2 FYNNEI. V was cut by 7 bases and J by 0 bases, with 13 bases left in between. This CDR3 region has 15 residues. CDR3 residues: CASTQQSPSNQPQHF. In DNA, the CDR3 is TGTGCCAGCACGCAACAGTCTCCTAGCAATCAGCCCCAGCATTTT. Full variable domain (remainder filled in from reference TRBV2 and TRBJ1-5): EPEVTQTPSHQVTQMGQEVILRCVPISNHLYFYWYRQILGQKVEFLVSFYNNEISEKSEIFDDQFSVERPDGSNFTLKIRSTKLEDSAMYFCASTQQSPSNQPQHFGDGTRLSIL.

The V gene is TRBV5-1, the J gene TRBJ2-7; no definite D call. V dropped 0 bases and J dropped 2 bases, with 9 bases sitting between them. This CDR3 is 14 amino acids long. Germline values: CDR1 SGHRS, CDR2 YFSETQ. The DNA for the CDR3 is TGCGCCAGCAGCTTGGACTCCTCACCCTACGAGCAGTACTTC. Protein product: CASSLDSSPYEQYF.

The chain carries TRBV10-1 and TRBJ1-1, with 7 bases identical to TRBD1. CDR3 length: 14 residues. The V gene end was trimmed by 5 bases and the J gene end by 2 bases; junction bases not matched to a gene: 5. Per the germline V gene, CDR1 is WNHNN and CDR2 is SYGVQD (reference sequence). This chain's CDR3 is CASSRDSANTEAFF. CDR3 nucleotide sequence: TGCGCCAGCAGTCGGGACAGTGCTAACACTGAAGCTTTCTTT.

This clone showed up many times. The junction and the germline gene differ at one end; a read error may be behind it. The chain is built from TRBV5-1 and TRBJ2-1; 7 bases line up with TRBD2. Germline V lookup: CDR1 SGHRS, CDR2 YFSETQ. The CDR3 has 14 residues. CDR3 sequence: CASSQGLVYDEQFF. As DNA, the CDR3 is TGCGCCAGCAGCCAAGGACTAGTCTACGATGAGCAGTTCTTC.

The rearrangement uses TRBV18 and TRBJ2-1, with 9 bases matching TRBD1. The length of the CDR3 is 15 residues. The V segment lost 3 bases and the J segment 4 bases; nucleotides outside the gene matches: 4. Germline CDR1 KGHSH, CDR2 LQKENI. The CDR3 region is CASSPGTGTYNEQFF. CDR3 coding DNA: TGTGCCAGCTCACCTGGGACAGGGACTTACAATGAGCAGTTCTTC.

V usage is TRBV24-1 and J usage is TRBJ1-1, with 8 bases fitting TRBD1. Per the germline V gene, CDR1 is KGHDR and CDR2 is SFDVKD. This CDR3 is built from 17 residues. With 5 bases clipped from V and 4 bases from J, the junction kept 14 bases outside the gene matches. The CDR3 loop is CATSGSSGGLPPTEAFF. In DNA, the CDR3 is TGTGCCACCAGTGGTTCATCAGGGGGCCTCCCTCCCACTGAAGCTTTCTTT.

The V and J genes are TRBV4-2 and TRBJ2-1; 9 positions match TRBD2. This CDR3 is built from 16 residues. Germline V gene data show CDR1 as LGHNA and CDR2 as YNFKEQ. The V gene end was trimmed by 4 bases and the J gene end by 7 bases; junction bases not matched to a gene: 11. The CDR3 sequence is CASSLLSGGTFNEQFF. CDR3 coding DNA: TGTGCCAGCAGCCTCCTCAGCGGGGGGACTTTTAATGAGCAGTTCTTC.

This clone was recorded once. The J gene is TRBJ2-7, the V gene TRBV24-1, with D maybe TRBD1 (8 bases). This CDR3 comprises 15 residues. V was pared by 3 bases and J by 1 base, with 12 bases between. Germline CDR1 is KGHDR and CDR2 is SFDVKD. For the CDR3, the DNA is TGTGCCACCAGTGATAACAGGGGGGGTTCCTACGAGCAGTACTTC. Its translation: CATSDNRGGSYEQYF.

This chain joins TRBV19 and TRBJ1-3; no clear D gene. V dropped 7 bases and J dropped 4 bases, with 11 bases sitting between them. The CDR3 runs 13 residues. Germline V CDR1 and CDR2: LNHDA, SQIVND (reference sequence). DNA of the CDR3: TGTGCCAGTAAGTTGTCCGCGGGAAACACCATATATTTT. It yields the protein CASKLSAGNTIYF.

This clone is medium-sized in the sample. The chain recombines TRBV6-5 with TRBJ1-2; no definite D call. This CDR3 is built from 15 residues. CDR1 and CDR2 (germline): MNHEY, SVGAGI. The germline V and J ends were trimmed by 8 bases and 0 bases, with 16 bases remaining between them. The CDR3 region is CASADAANANYGYTF. CDR3 nucleotide sequence: TGTGCCAGCGCCGACGCGGCTAACGCTAACTATGGCTACACCTTC.

The rearrangement joins TRBV6-2 or TRBV6-3 to TRBJ2-1, with a possible D match to TRBD1 (6 bases). Germline lookup yields CDR1 MNHEY and CDR2 SVGEGT. V was cut by 2 bases and J by 0 bases, with 14 bases left in between. The CDR3 runs to 17 residues. DNA of the CDR3: TGTGCCAGCAGTTACGAGCCCCAGGGGTTCTCCTACAATGAGCAGTTCTTC. Its protein is CASSYEPQGFSYNEQFF.

This clone was seen a single time. The chain links TRBV5-1 to TRBJ1-4; 7 bases align to TRBD1. V trimming: 0 bases; J trimming: 13 bases; junction bases outside the gene matches: 12. Germline V gene lookup returns CDR1 SGHRS and CDR2 YFSETQ. There are 15 residues in the CDR3. This CDR3 reads CASSLEGARWDLLFF. In DNA form, the CDR3 reads TGCGCCAGCAGCTTGGAGGGGGCCCGTTGGGATCTACTGTTTTTT.

The chain uses TRBV27 and TRBJ1-6; perhaps TRBD1 as D (5 bases). CDR1 is MNHEY, CDR2 SMNVEV, per germline (reference sequence). Trimming left V 1 base short and J 7 bases short, with 14 bases between. The CDR3 has 16 residues. The CDR3 is CASSLYGPGTNSPLHF. CDR3 DNA: TGTGCCAGCAGTTTATATGGGCCAGGGACGAATTCACCCCTCCACTTT.

The chain has TRBV10-3 and TRBJ1-1, with TRBD1 as a possible D gene (5 bases). V lost 7 bases to trimming and J lost 6 bases, with 15 bases between them. The CDR3 contains 13 residues. Germline V gives CDR1 ENHRY, CDR2 SYGVKD. The CDR3 here is CAITGGGSSEAFF. In nucleotides, the CDR3 is TGTGCCATCACGGGGGGGGGTAGCTCTGAAGCTTTCTTT.

This rearrangement joins TRBV2 to TRBJ2-1, with 10 bases fitting TRBD2. V was clipped by 6 bases and J by 2 bases; unmatched bases: 16. In germline, CDR1 is SNHLY, CDR2 FYNNEI. This CDR3 spans 19 amino acids. CDR3: CASSLPFLAGGPAYNEQFF. The CDR3 nucleotides read TGTGCCAGCAGCCTACCTTTTTTAGCGGGGGGCCCTGCCTACAATGAGCAGTTCTTC. Supplemented by reference TRBV2 and TRBJ2-1, the full variable domain reads EPEVTQTPSHQVTQMGQEVILRCVPISNHLYFYWYRQILGQKVEFLVSFYNNEISEKSEIFDDQFSVERPDGSNFTLKIRSTKLEDSAMYFCASSLPFLAGGPAYNEQFFGPGTRLTVL.

Written as DNA, the CDR3 is TGCGCCAGCAGCTTGGGGGGCTATGACACTGAAGCTTTCTTT. Its protein is CASSLGGYDTEAFF. The rearrangement links TRBV5-1 to TRBJ1-1; tentative D call: TRBD1 (5 bases). The CDR3 loop spans 14 amino acids. In germline, CDR1 is SGHRS, CDR2 YFSETQ. V was cut by 0 bases and J by 3 bases, with 9 bases left in between.

The J gene is TRBJ1-5, the V gene TRBV7-2; 7 nucleotides agree with TRBD1. Germline V gives CDR1 SGHTA, CDR2 FQGNSA. V lost 2 bases and J lost 5; bases outside the gene matches: 0. The CDR3 spans 13 residues. CDR3 sequence: CASSLQGDQPQHF. Written as DNA, the CDR3 is TGTGCCAGCAGCTTACAGGGGGATCAGCCCCAGCATTTT.

The V call is TRBV5-8, the J call TRBJ2-6; possible D gene TRBD2, 6 bases. V gave up 7 bases and J gave up 0 bases, with 20 bases separating them. Germline loops: CDR1 SGHTS, CDR2 YDEGEE. This CDR3 region has 18 residues. CDR3 nucleotides: TGTGCCAGCCCCCGAGGATCTAGCGATCACTCTGGGGCCAACGTCCTGACTTTC. This sequence encodes CASPRGSSDHSGANVLTF.

The chain has TRBV25-1 and TRBJ1-4; D perhaps matches TRBD1 (5 bases). Trimming left V 5 bases short and J 4 bases short, with 14 bases between. Germline-derived CDR1 and CDR2 are MGHDK and SYGVNS. The CDR3 totals 15 residues. The CDR3 nucleotides are TGTGCCAGCAGTCCGGTGGGGACGCTTAATGAAAAACTGTTTTTT. Translation gives CASSPVGTLNEKLFF.

The rearrangement links TRBV2 to TRBJ1-1; D is unclear. This CDR3 is 14 amino acids long. Germline V gene sequence: CDR1 SNHLY, CDR2 FYNNEI. Trimming stripped 1 base from V and 8 bases from J, with 14 bases between. The CDR3 DNA is TGTGCCAGCAGTGAAGAGGTCTCGGTTCGGGAAGCTTTCTTT. Translating gives CASSEEVSVREAFF.

The chain couples TRBV3-1 (or the pseudogene TRBV3-2) to TRBJ2-1; 7 bases fit TRBD1. Looked up from germline, CDR1 is LGHDT and CDR2 is YNNKEL (reference sequence). V was clipped by 1 base and J by 5 bases; unmatched bases: 5. This CDR3 has 15 residues. CDR3 bases: TGTGCCAGCAGCCAAGGGACAGGTTATAACAATGAGCAGTTCTTC. Amino acid sequence: CASSQGTGYNNEQFF.

The chain combines TRBV7-3 with TRBJ2-2, with D possibly being TRBD2 (5 bases). The CDR3 consists of 15 residues. Germline V lookup: CDR1 SGHTA, CDR2 FQGTGA. Trimming left V 2 bases short and J 4 bases short, with 11 bases between. This CDR3 is CASSLGGKGTGELFF. The CDR3 region has the DNA TGTGCCAGCAGCTTAGGAGGAAAAGGCACCGGGGAGCTGTTTTTT. Full variable domain (remainder filled in from reference TRBV7-3 and TRBJ2-2): GAGVSQTPSNKVTEKGKYVELRCDPISGHTALYWYRQSLGQGPEFLIYFQGTGAADDSGLPNDRFFAVRPEGSVSTLKIQRTERGDSAVYLCASSLGGKGTGELFFGEGSRLTVL.

The chain has TRBV11-3 and TRBJ1-2; 7 bases map to TRBD1. The CDR3 covers 13 residues. Germline V CDR1 and CDR2: SGHNT, YENEEA. V shed 5 bases and J 8 bases; nucleotides not matched to a gene: 8. The CDR3 here is CASSRDRVSGYTF. The DNA for the CDR3 is TGTGCCAGCAGCCGAGACAGGGTCAGCGGCTACACCTTC.

This clone has just a few counts. Here the CDR3 DNA reads TGTGCCAGTAGCCTGGGACAGTTCTATGGCTACACCTTC. This sequence encodes CASSLGQFYGYTF. The rearrangement uses TRBV19 and TRBJ1-2; 7 nucleotides align to TRBD1. The J segment lost 4 bases and the V segment lost 6 bases, leaving 5 bases of the junction unmatched. Germline V CDR1 and CDR2: LNHDA, SQIVND (reference sequence). This CDR3 has 13 amino acids. Full variable domain (remainder filled in from reference TRBV19 and TRBJ1-2): DGGITQSPKYLFRKEGQNVTLSCEQNLNHDAMYWYRQDPGQGLRLIYYSQIVNDFQKGDIAEGYSVSREKKESFPLTVTSAQKNPTAFYLCASSLGQFYGYTFGSGTRLTVV.

The chain has TRBV11-2 and TRBJ2-7, with TRBD1 matching 7 bases. CDR3 size: 14 residues. Losses at the gene ends were 5 bases for V and 6 bases for J; bases not matched to a gene: 10. Germline V gene data show CDR1 as SGHAT and CDR2 as FQNNGV. The CDR3, as DNA: TGTGCCAGCAGCCCCCGCAGAAGGGGGCTCGAGCAGTACGTC. This gives the protein CASSPRRRGLEQYV.

This chain joins TRBV24-1 and TRBJ1-3, with TRBD1 matching over 7 bases. The CDR3 runs 16 residues. V shed 10 bases and J 2 bases; nucleotides not matched to a gene: 13. CDR1 KGHDR and CDR2 SFDVKD come from the germline V gene. For the CDR3, the DNA is TGTGCCACTAGTTCCGAGACAGGGCCCACTGGAAACACCATATATTTT. This codes for CATSSETGPTGNTIYF.

V gene TRBV11-2 combines with J gene TRBJ2-5, with D perhaps given as TRBD1 or TRBD2 (6 bases each). This CDR3 is built from 15 residues. Deletions cut 0 bases from V and 1 base from J, with 9 bases between. CDR1 SGHAT and CDR2 FQNNGV come from the germline V gene. In nucleotides, the CDR3 is TGTGCCAGCAGCTTAGATCCGGGGGCCCAAGAGACCCAGTACTTC. It specifies CASSLDPGAQETQYF.

The J gene is TRBJ2-2, the V gene TRBV5-1, with 8 bases fitting TRBD1. J lost 6 bases, V lost 7 bases, and 11 bases had no gene match. There are 15 residues in the CDR3. Germline V gene sequence: CDR1 SGHRS, CDR2 YFSETQ. The CDR3 sequence is CASGSQGAPAGELFF. In DNA, the CDR3 is TGCGCCAGCGGTTCTCAGGGGGCTCCGGCCGGGGAGCTGTTTTTT.

The chain joins TRBV10-3 to TRBJ1-5; the D is unclear. V lost 6 bases, J lost 2 bases, and 14 bases lay in between. The germline CDR1 and CDR2 sequences are ENHRY and SYGVKD. The CDR3 extends over 15 amino acids. DNA of the CDR3: TGTGCCATCAGCCTCTCAGGTCAGGGCAATCAGCCCCAGCATTTT. Protein: CAISLSGQGNQPQHF.